This TCR beta chain was identified in a study of CD8+CD57+ T cells in acquired aplastic anemia. Study context: On average, sorted CD4+ and CD8+ cells gave around 3.3 ug of DNA.

CD8+CD57+ cell expansion had been shown by flow cytometry in patients chosen for sequencing. At blood sampling, none of the patients had yet received therapy. Worth noting for this clonotype: What it recognizes is unknown. The junction departs from the called germline gene at one end, perhaps through a read error.

Study results and caveats: Shared by patients and controls, fewer than 30 CD8+ CDR3s were abundant in patients. Patients and controls had CD8+ Simpson's diversity values that were not significantly distinct.

Profiles of TCR beta VDJ and CDR3 were generated from a genomic DNA template. From the reads, TCRdb called clonotypes with MiXCR, one entry per CDR3 protein. The sample consists of roughly 500,000 distinct CDR3 sequences, about a third of them appearing once. The CDR3 consists of 15 residues. CDR1 and CDR2 (germline): ENHRY, SYGVKD. This chain links TRBV10-3 with TRBJ1-5; D might be TRBD1 (6 bases). The clonotype was recovered from a human donor with aplastic anemia. The sample comprised sorted CD4+, CD8+, or CD8+CD57+ T cells (not recorded which) from PBMCs. The CDR3 is CASSEDTGSNQPQHF. CDR3 coding DNA: TGTGCCAGCAGTGAAGATACAGGGAGCAATCAGCCCCAGCATTTT.